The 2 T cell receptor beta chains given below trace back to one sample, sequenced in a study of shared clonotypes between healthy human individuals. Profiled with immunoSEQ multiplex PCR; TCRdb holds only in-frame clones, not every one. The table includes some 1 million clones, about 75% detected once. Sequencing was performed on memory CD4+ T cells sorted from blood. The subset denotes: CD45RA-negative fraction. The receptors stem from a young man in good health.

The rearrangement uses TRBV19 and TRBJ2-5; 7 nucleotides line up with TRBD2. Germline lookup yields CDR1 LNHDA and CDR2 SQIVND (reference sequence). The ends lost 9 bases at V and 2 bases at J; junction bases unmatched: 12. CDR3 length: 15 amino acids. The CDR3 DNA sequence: TGTGCCAGCAAACTCAGCGGGGCAAGTCAAGAGACCCAGTACTTC. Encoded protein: CASKLSGASQETQYF. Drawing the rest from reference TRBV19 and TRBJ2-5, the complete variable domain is DGGITQSPKYLFRKEGQNVTLSCEQNLNHDAMYWYRQDPGQGLRLIYYSQIVNDFQKGDIAEGYSVSREKKESFPLTVTSAQKNPTAFYLCASKLSGASQETQYFGPGTRLLVL.

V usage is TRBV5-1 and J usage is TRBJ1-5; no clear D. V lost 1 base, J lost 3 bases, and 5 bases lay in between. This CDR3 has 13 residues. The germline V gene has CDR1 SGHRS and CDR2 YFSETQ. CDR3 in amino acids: CASSLQVNQPQHF. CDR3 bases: TGCGCCAGCAGCTTGCAGGTCAATCAGCCCCAGCATTTT.